The 18 T cell receptor beta chains below all came from one sample that was sequenced in a study of tumor and adjacent non-tumor tissue in lung cancer. This sample's RNA came from whole unsorted tissue. The library came from three nested PCR rounds adapted from ARM-PCR protocols. MiXCR was run by TCRdb on the multiplex PCR reads, yielding one entry per CDR3 protein. The table includes about 110,000 distinct CDR3 sequences, around 75% detected once. Sequenced sample: lung tumor tissue. Receptor source: a woman aged 60-75 years with non-small cell lung cancer.

Notes on this clonotype: A much larger clone differs from this one at a single base, so this may be a read error. Here the CDR3 reads CASGTRERQGYEKLFF. The CDR3 DNA follows: TGTGCCAGCGGTACCCGGGAGAGACAGGGGTATGAAAAACTGTTTTTT. The genes are TRBV6-6 and TRBJ1-4; 8 bases fit TRBD1. Unmatched junction bases numbered 14, after V lost 8 bases and J lost 6 bases. Germline-derived CDR1 and CDR2 are MNHNY and SVGAGI (reference sequence). This CDR3 has 16 amino acids.

This clonotype was counted once. One junction end does not reproduce the germline sequence, and a read error may be involved. This sequence joins TRBV6-6 and TRBJ1-2, with D uncertain. This CDR3 region has 13 residues. Germline CDR1 MNHNY, CDR2 SVGAGI (reference sequence). CDR3 sequence: CASRKENNYGYTF. In nucleotides, the CDR3 is TGTGCCAGCAGAAAGGAAAATAACTACGGCTACACCTTC.

As concerns this clonotype: Since the CDR3 does not end with the conserved phenylalanine or tryptophan, this likely comes from a read error. V is TRBV12-3 or TRBV12-4 and J is TRBJ1-1; possible D gene TRBD1, 5 bases. The CDR3 runs to 14 residues. The CDR3 bases are TGTGCCAGCAGTTTAAACAGGAAGAACACTGGAGCTTTCTTA. It is translated as CASSLNRKNTGAFL.

For this clonotype: The junction and the germline gene differ at one end; a read error may be behind it. The chain recombines TRBV6-1 with TRBJ2-5; D might be TRBD1 (6 bases). The germline gives CDR1 MNHNS, CDR2 SASEGT. The CDR3 totals 14 residues. The CDR3 sequence is CASNGLQGEETQYF. The CDR3 DNA follows: TGCGCCAGCAATGGGCTACAGGGAGAAGAGACCCAGTACTTC.

For this clonotype: A much larger clone differs by one base, so this may be a read error. This rearrangement joins TRBV6-1 to TRBJ1-1; D perhaps matches TRBD1 (6 bases). The CDR3 is 11 amino acids. Trimming shortened V by 5 bases and J by 7 bases, and 8 bases separated the two germline ends. The germline gives CDR1 MNHNS, CDR2 SASEGT. DNA of the CDR3: TGTGCCAGCAGTCCACAGGGTGAAGCTTTCTTT. Its translation is CASSPQGEAFF.

This clonotype occurred a few times. The J gene is TRBJ2-7, the V gene TRBV6-4; TRBD2 agrees at 12 bases. CDR1 and CDR2 (germline): MRHNA, SNTAGT. The CDR3 totals 14 residues. V lost 7 bases, J lost 3 bases, and 4 bases stayed unmatched. DNA of the CDR3: TGTGCCAGCAACGGGACTAGCGGGTGCTACGAGCAGTACTTC. It translates to CASNGTSGCYEQYF.

The chain has TRBV11-3 and TRBJ2-5; tentative D call: TRBD1 (6 bases). V was shortened by 3 bases and J by 5 bases, with 13 bases between the two germline ends. The CDR3 has 14 residues. CDR1 and CDR2 (germline): SGHNT, YENEEA. As DNA, the CDR3 is TGTGCCAGCAGCTTCGGACAGTTTCTTGAGACCCAGTACTTC. As protein: CASSFGQFLETQYF.

This rearrangement joins TRBV11-3 to TRBJ2-2, with D possibly TRBD2 on 6 matching bases. This CDR3 is 15 amino acids long. Germline CDR1 is SGHNT and CDR2 is YENEEA. CDR3 in DNA: TGTGTCAGTAGCTTAGTATCCGGGGGAGGCGGGGAGCTGTTTTTT. Protein: CVSSLVSGGGGELFF. The full variable domain, completed using reference TRBV11-3 and TRBJ2-2, is EAGVVQSPRYKIIEKKQPVAFWCNPISGHNTLYWYLQNLGQGPELLIRYENEEAVDDSQLPKDRFSAERLKGVDSTLKIQPAELGDSAVYLCVSSLVSGGGGELFFGEGSRLTVL.

This clonotype was recorded once. Just one base apart from a much larger clone, this may be a read error. This chain joins TRBV6-5 and TRBJ2-1; D ambiguous. Germline CDR1 is MNHEY and CDR2 is SVGAGI. Trimming stripped 0 bases from V and 8 bases from J, with 20 bases between. The CDR3 sequence is 17 residues long. CDR3 in amino acids: CASSYSFGFGSDDEQFF. CDR3 DNA sequence: TGTGCCAGCAGTTACTCGTTCGGTTTCGGTTCGGACGATGAGCAGTTCTTC.

To note about this clonotype: Given the absence of the conserved phenylalanine or tryptophan at the CDR3 end, a read error is likely. No DNA is shown, since the ends of the CDR3 on it are uncertain; the CDR3 is the one TCRdb lists. The chain joins TRBV5-4 to TRBJ2-7; the D segment call TRBD1 is taken from the table without a DNA check. The germline V gene encodes CDR1 SGHNT and CDR2 YYREEE (reference sequence). Counting both end residues, the CDR3 totals 13 amino acids. The CDR3 here is CASSQGQAYEHYL.

This clonotype has just one count. At one of its ends the junction is not consistent with the germline gene, which may arise from a read error. The V call is TRBV12-3 or TRBV12-4, the J call TRBJ1-5; unclear D gene. The CDR3 is 14 residues long. The CDR3 DNA is TGTGCCAGCAATATACGAGGGCGCAATCATCCCCAGCATTTT. It specifies CASNIRGRNHPQHF.

A remark on this clonotype: One end of the junction does not line up with germline, which may come from a read error. CDR3 in DNA: TGCAGTGCTAATGGACAGAGTGGGGAGCGGTTTTTT. It yields the protein CSANGQSGERFF. V is TRBV20-1 and J is TRBJ2-2, with D possibly being TRBD1 (6 bases). Germline CDR1 reads DFQATT; CDR2 reads SNEGSKA (reference sequence). The CDR3 is made up of 12 amino acids.

The rearrangement joins TRBV6-2 or TRBV6-3 to TRBJ2-3; TRBD1 or TRBD2 may be the D gene (6 bases each). Per germline, CDR1 MNHEY and CDR2 SVGEGT. CDR3 length: 14 amino acids. This chain's CDR3 is CACRGGRGPDTQYF. CDR3 DNA: TGTGCTTGCCGAGGGGGGAGAGGGCCGGATACGCAGTATTTT.

The sample holds one count of this clonotype. This chain uses TRBV19 with TRBJ1-6; no clear D. The germline V and J ends were trimmed by 7 bases and 0 bases, with 10 bases remaining between them. Germline values: CDR1 LNHDA, CDR2 SQIVND (reference sequence). CDR3 length: 15 amino acids. The CDR3: CASMEWSSYNSPLHF. CDR3 bases: TGTGCCAGTATGGAGTGGAGCTCCTATAATTCACCCCTCCACTTT.

Details on this clonotype: Sequence at one end of the junction differs from germline and may be a read error. The chain joins TRBV12-3 or TRBV12-4 to TRBJ2-2; 7 bases are shared with TRBD2. This CDR3 is built from 14 residues. DNA for the CDR3: TGTGCCAGCTTTGCGGGGGTAAACACCGAGGAGCTGTTTTTT. Translated, it gives CASFAGVNTEELFF.

As for this clonotype: Since a much larger clone is just one base distant, this may be a read error. The rearrangement joins TRBV6-1 to TRBJ1-4, with a weak D call TRBD1 (5 bases). With 3 bases removed from V and 15 bases from J, the gap between germline ends came to 20 bases. The CDR3 totals 14 residues. Per the germline V gene, CDR1 is MNHNS and CDR2 is SASEGT. The CDR3 spells CASSEGTDLALVFF. The CDR3 DNA sequence: TGTGCCAGCAGTGAGGGGACGGACCTCGCTCTAGTGTTTTTT.

About this clonotype: At one of its ends the junction is not consistent with the germline gene, which may arise from a read error. The genes are TRBV28 and TRBJ2-2; 10 positions agree with TRBD1. Germline CDR1 reads MDHEN; CDR2 reads SYDVKM. The CDR3 has 16 residues. Here the CDR3 reads CASSFRQGAGTGKLFF. For the CDR3, the DNA is TGTGCCAGCAGTTTCCGACAGGGGGCGGGCACCGGGAAGCTGTTTTTT.

As regards this clonotype: A much larger clone lies a single base off, so this may be a read error. The gene calls are TRBV24-1 and TRBJ2-3, with 7 bases identical to TRBD1. Germline lookup yields CDR1 KGHDR and CDR2 SFDVKD. This CDR3 is built from 16 residues. The ends lost 4 bases at V and 4 bases at J; junction bases unmatched: 10. CDR3 in DNA: TGTGCCACCAGTGACCCAGGACAGGACCGGGCAGATACGCAGTATTTT. Translation: CATSDPGQDRADTQYF.